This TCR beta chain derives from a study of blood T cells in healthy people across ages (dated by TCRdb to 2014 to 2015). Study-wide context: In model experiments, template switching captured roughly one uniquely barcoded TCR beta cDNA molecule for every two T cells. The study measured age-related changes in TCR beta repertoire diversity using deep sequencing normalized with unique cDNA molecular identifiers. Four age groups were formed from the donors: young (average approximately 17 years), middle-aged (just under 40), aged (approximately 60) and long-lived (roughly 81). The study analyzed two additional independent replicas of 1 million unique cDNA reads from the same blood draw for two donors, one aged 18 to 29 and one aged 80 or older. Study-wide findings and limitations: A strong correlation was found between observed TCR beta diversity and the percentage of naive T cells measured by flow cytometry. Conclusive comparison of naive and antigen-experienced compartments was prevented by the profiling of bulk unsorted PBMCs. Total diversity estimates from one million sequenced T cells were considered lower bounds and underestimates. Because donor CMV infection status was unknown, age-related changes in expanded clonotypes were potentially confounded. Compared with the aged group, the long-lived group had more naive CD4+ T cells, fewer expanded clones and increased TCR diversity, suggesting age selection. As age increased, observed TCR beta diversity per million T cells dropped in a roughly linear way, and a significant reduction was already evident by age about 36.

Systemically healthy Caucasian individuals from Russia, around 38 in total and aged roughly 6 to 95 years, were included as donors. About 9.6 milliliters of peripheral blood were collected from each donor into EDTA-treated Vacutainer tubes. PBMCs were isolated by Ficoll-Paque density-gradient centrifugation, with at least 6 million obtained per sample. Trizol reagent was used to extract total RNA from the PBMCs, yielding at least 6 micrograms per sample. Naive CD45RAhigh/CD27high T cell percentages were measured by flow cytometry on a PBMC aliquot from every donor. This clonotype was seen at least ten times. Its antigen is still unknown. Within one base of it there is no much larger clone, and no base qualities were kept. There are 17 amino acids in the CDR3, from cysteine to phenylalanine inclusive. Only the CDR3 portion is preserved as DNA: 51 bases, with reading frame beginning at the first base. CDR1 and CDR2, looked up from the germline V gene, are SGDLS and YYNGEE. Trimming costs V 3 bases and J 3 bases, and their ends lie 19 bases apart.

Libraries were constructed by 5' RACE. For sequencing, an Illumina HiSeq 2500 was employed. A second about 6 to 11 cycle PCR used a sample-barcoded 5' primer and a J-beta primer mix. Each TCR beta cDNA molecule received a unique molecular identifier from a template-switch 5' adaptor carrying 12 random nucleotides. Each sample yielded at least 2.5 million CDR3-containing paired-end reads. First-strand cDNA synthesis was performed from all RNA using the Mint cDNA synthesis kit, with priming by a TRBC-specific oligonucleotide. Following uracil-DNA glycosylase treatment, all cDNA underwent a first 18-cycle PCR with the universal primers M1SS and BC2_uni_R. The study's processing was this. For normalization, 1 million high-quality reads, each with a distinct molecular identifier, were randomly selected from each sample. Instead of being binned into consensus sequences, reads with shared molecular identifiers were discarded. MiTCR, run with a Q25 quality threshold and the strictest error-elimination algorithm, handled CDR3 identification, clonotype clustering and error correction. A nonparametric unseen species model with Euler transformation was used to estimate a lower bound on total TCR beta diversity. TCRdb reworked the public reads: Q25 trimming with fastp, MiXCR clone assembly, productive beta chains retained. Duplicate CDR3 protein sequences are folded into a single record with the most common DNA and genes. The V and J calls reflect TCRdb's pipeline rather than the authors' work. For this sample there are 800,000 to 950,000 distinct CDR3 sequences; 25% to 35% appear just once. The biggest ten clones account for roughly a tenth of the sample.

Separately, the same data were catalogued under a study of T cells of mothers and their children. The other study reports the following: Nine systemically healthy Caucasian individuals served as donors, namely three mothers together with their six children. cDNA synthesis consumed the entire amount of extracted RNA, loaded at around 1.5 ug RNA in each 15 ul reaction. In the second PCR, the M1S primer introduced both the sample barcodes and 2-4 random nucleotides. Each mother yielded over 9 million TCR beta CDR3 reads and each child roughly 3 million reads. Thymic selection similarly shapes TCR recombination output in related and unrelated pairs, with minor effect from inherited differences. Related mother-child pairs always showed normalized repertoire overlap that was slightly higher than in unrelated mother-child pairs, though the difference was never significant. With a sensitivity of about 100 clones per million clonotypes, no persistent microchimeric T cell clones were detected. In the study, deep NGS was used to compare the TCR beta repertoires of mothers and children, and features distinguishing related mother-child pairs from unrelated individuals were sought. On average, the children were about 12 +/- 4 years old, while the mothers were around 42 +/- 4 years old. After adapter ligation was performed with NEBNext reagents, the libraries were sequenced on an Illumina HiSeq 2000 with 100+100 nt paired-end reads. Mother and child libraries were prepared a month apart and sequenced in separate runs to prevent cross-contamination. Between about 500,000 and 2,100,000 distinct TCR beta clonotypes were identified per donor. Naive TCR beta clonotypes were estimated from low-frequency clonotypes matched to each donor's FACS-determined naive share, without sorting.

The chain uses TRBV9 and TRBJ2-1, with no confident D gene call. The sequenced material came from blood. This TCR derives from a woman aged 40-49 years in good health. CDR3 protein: CASSGPRRAGLYNEQFF. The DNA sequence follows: TGTGCCAGCAGCGGACCCCGTCGGGCAGGCCTCTACAATGAGCAGTTCTTC. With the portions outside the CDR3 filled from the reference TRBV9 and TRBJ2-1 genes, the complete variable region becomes DSGVTQTPKHLITATGQRVTLRCSPRSGDLSVYWYQQSLDQGLQFLIQYYNGEERAKGNILERFSAQQFPDLHSELNLSSLELGDSALYFCASSGPRRAGLYNEQFFGPGTRLTVL.